Presented here are 14 T cell receptor beta chains from one specimen sequenced in a study of shared clonotypes between healthy human individuals. The assay was immunoSEQ multiplex PCR, and TCRdb's table has in-frame clones only and misses some. The table records some 1.1 million clones, approximately 77% of them present only once. Sequencing input: memory CD4+ T cells from PBMCs. The subset is: CD45RA-negative fraction. These receptors all stem from a man aged 18 to 35 in good health. Some clones in this sample may be carry-over from other donors' samples.

The chain has TRBV30 and TRBJ2-2; 12 nucleotides line up with TRBD2. V lost 1 base, J lost 6 bases, and 0 bases stayed unmatched. CDR1 is GTSNPN and CDR2 is SVGIG in the germline V gene (reference sequence). This CDR3 spans 14 amino acids. The CDR3 protein is CAWSGLAGAGELFF. CDR3 coding DNA: TGTGCCTGGAGTGGACTAGCGGGAGCCGGGGAGCTGTTTTTT.

The gene calls are TRBV25-1 and TRBJ1-5; 9 bases line up with TRBD1. Germline CDR1 and CDR2: MGHDK and SYGVNS. V gave up 4 bases and J gave up 6 bases; unmatched junction bases: 16. The CDR3 sequence is 18 residues long. CDR3 sequence reads: CASSGPGQGTPGAQPQHF. The CDR3 DNA sequence: TGTGCCAGCAGTGGGCCGGGACAGGGAACCCCCGGGGCTCAGCCCCAGCATTTT.

The chain couples TRBV7-9 to TRBJ1-1, with TRBD1 identical over 8 bases. The CDR3 loop spans 15 amino acids. Per the germline V gene, CDR1 is SEHNR and CDR2 is FQNEAQ (reference sequence). Unmatched junction bases numbered 9, after V lost 5 bases and J lost 4 bases. The CDR3 region is CASSRRGQGPTEAFF. The CDR3 DNA sequence: TGTGCCAGCAGCCGAAGAGGACAGGGTCCCACTGAAGCTTTCTTT.

With respect to this clone: Other nucleotide sequences in the sample specify the same CDR3. The chain couples TRBV10-3 to TRBJ1-5; perhaps TRBD1 as D (6 bases). Between the trimmed V and J ends, which lost 0 bases and 1 base, there was a span of 7 bases. CDR3 length equals 15 residues. Germline values: CDR1 ENHRY, CDR2 SYGVKD. The CDR3 loop is CAISESGGSNQPQHF. CDR3 nucleotides: TGTGCCATCAGTGAGTCAGGGGGAAGCAATCAGCCCCAGCATTTT.

The CDR3 DNA follows: TGCGCCAGCAGCCAAGAGGCCGCAACTAATGAAAAACTGTTTTTT. Translated, it gives CASSQEAATNEKLFF. The chain employs TRBV4-1 and TRBJ1-4; D unresolved. V lost 0 bases and J lost 0, with 5 bases in between. CDR3 length: 15 amino acids. The V gene's germline CDR1 is MGHRA and CDR2 YSYEKL.

The chain has TRBV28 and TRBJ2-3, with 12 bases lining up with TRBD2. The CDR3 loop spans 14 amino acids. V gave up 8 bases and J gave up 7 bases; unmatched junction bases: 7. Looked up from germline, CDR1 is MDHEN and CDR2 is SYDVKM. CDR3 protein: CASPTSGSRNTQYF. CDR3 nucleotide sequence: TGTGCCAGCCCGACTAGCGGGAGTAGGAATACGCAGTATTTT.

In DNA, the CDR3 is TGTGCCAGCAGTCCGGGGACTAGCGGGAGTGTTAAGCAGTACTTC. Translated, it gives CASSPGTSGSVKQYF. The genes are TRBV27 and TRBJ2-7, with 14 bases fitting TRBD2. CDR3 length: 15 amino acids. Germline-derived CDR1 and CDR2 are MNHEY and SMNVEV (reference sequence). The trim removed 5 bases at V and 8 bases at J, leaving 8 bases unmatched.

This sequence joins TRBV10-3 and TRBJ2-5; no clear D gene. The CDR3 runs to 14 residues. Per germline, CDR1 ENHRY and CDR2 SYGVKD. The V end was cut by 0 bases, the J end by 1 base, with 6 bases between. The CDR3 protein is CAISESRPQETQYF. In DNA form, the CDR3 reads TGTGCCATCAGTGAGTCGAGACCCCAAGAGACCCAGTACTTC.

This chain links TRBV28 with TRBJ2-2; TRBD1 might be the D (5 bases). Germline CDR1 and CDR2: MDHEN and SYDVKM. There are 15 residues in the CDR3. V was cut by 8 bases and J by 6 bases, with 19 bases left in between. CDR3 residues: CASQWVQGGPGELFF. Here the CDR3 DNA reads TGTGCCAGCCAGTGGGTGCAGGGTGGCCCCGGGGAGCTGTTTTTT. Together with reference TRBV28 and TRBJ2-2, the CDR3 gives the full variable domain: DVKVTQSSRYLVKRTGEKVFLECVQDMDHENMFWYRQDPGLGLRLIYFSYDVKMKEKGDIPEGYSVSREKKERFSLILESASTNQTSMYLCASQWVQGGPGELFFGEGSRLTVL.

This chain connects TRBV9 to TRBJ1-2, with D possibly TRBD1 on 5 matching bases. Trimming took 5 bases from V and 5 from J, leaving 13 bases between them. The CDR3 runs 13 residues. Germline V gene lookup returns CDR1 SGDLS and CDR2 YYNGEE. CDR3 loop: CASSAGPDYGYTF. CDR3 nucleotides: TGTGCCAGCAGTGCGGGGCCAGATTATGGCTACACCTTC.

The rearrangement links TRBV5-1 to TRBJ2-5; D is perhaps TRBD2 (5 bases). This CDR3 region has 14 residues. Germline assignment: CDR1 SGHRS and CDR2 YFSETQ. V lost 2 bases, J lost 5 bases, and 13 bases lay in between. CDR3 sequence: CASSFSGPRETQYF. The CDR3 region has the DNA TGCGCCAGCAGCTTCAGCGGCCCCAGGGAGACCCAGTACTTC.

The rearrangement joins TRBV5-1 to TRBJ2-1, with D uncertain. Germline V gene lookup returns CDR1 SGHRS and CDR2 YFSETQ. This CDR3 has 12 amino acids. The V and J ends lost 1 base and 10 bases respectively, with 9 bases between them. The CDR3 DNA reads TGCGCCAGCAGCTTGCCCCCCTCGGAGCAGTTCTTC. Amino acid sequence: CASSLPPSEQFF.

The chain is built from TRBV28 and TRBJ1-1, with 11 bases fitting TRBD1. Germline V gene sequence: CDR1 MDHEN, CDR2 SYDVKM. The CDR3 length is 14 residues. J was trimmed by 7 bases and V by 5 bases; bases with no gene match: 6. CDR3 DNA: TGTGCCAGCAGTAGGACAGGGGGCGCGTTTGAAGCTTTCTTT. Translated, it gives CASSRTGGAFEAFF. The complete variable domain, with remaining parts taken from reference TRBV28 and TRBJ1-1, reads DVKVTQSSRYLVKRTGEKVFLECVQDMDHENMFWYRQDPGLGLRLIYFSYDVKMKEKGDIPEGYSVSREKKERFSLILESASTNQTSMYLCASSRTGGAFEAFFGQGTRLTVV.

CDR3 bases: TGTGCCAGCAGCGCGGGACTAGCGGGCAGGATAGATACGCAGTATTTT. Encoded protein: CASSAGLAGRIDTQYF. J is TRBJ2-3 and V is TRBV9, with 12 bases identical to TRBD2. The CDR3 loop spans 16 amino acids. V lost 3 bases and J lost 5; bases outside the gene matches: 7. CDR1 is SGDLS and CDR2 is YYNGEE in the germline V gene.